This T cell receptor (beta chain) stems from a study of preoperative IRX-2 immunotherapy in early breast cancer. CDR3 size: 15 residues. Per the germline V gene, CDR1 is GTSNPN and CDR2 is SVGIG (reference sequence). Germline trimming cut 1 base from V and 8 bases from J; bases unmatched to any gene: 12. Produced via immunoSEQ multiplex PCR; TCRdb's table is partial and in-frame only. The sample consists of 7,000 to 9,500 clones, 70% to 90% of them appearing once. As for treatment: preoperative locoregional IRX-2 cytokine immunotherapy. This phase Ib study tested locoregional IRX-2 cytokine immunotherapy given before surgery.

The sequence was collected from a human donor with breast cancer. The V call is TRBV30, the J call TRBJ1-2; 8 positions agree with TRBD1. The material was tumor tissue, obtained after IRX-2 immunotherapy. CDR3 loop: CAWSAPVARGLGYTF. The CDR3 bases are TGTGCCTGGAGTGCCCCAGTCGCCAGGGGGCTCGGCTACACCTTC.